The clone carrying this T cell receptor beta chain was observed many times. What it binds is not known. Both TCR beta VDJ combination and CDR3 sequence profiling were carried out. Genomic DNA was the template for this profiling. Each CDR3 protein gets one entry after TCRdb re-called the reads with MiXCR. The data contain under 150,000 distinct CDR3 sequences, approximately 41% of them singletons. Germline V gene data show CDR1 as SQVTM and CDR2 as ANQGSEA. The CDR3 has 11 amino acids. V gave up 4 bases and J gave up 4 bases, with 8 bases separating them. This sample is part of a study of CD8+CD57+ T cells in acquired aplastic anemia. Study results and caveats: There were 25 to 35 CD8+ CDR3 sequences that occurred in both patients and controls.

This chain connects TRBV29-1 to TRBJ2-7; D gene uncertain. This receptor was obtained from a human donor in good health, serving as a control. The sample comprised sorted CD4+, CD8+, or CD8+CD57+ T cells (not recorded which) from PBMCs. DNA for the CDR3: TGCAGCGTTGCCTCGAGTTACGAGCAGTACTTC. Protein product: CSVASSYEQYF.